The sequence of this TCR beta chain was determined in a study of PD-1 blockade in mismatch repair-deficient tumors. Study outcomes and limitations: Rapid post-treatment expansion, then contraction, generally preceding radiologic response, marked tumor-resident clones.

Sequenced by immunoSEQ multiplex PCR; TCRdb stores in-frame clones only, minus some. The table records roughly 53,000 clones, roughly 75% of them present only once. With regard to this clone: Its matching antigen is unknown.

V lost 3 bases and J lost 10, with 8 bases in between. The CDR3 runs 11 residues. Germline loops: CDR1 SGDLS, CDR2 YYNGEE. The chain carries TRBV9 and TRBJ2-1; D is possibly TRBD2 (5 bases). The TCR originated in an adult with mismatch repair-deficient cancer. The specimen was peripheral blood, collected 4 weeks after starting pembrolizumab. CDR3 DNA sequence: TGTGCCAGCAGCGGGAGGAAAGAGCAGTTCTTC. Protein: CASSGRKEQFF.